The TCR beta chain described here comes from a study of T cell repertoires in cytomegalovirus infection. MiXCR was run by TCRdb on the reads, yielding one entry per CDR3 protein. The table lists approximately 500,000 distinct CDR3 sequences, 11% of them singletons, with roughly a tenth in the top ten. The table lists this clonotype with many counts. This CDR3 region has 19 residues. Trimming removed 5 bases from V and 0 bases from J; junction bases left unmatched: 16. The chain links TRBV12-3 or TRBV12-4 to TRBJ2-3; 8 positions match TRBD1. This clonotype was sampled from a human donor in good health (CMV status not recorded). Some clones in this sample may be carry-over from other donors' samples. The sample was PBMCs. CDR3 region: CASSPHRGYGAGSTDTQYF. The CDR3 region has the DNA TGTGCCAGCAGTCCGCACAGGGGGTACGGTGCGGGTAGCACAGATACGCAGTATTTT.